The 27 T cell receptor beta chains given below trace back to one sample, sequenced in a study of blood T cell repertoires in COVID-19. Data came from immunoSEQ multiplex PCR; TCRdb stores just in-frame clones and leaves some out. Of approximately 250,000 clones in the sample, 84% were seen once. The sequenced material came from peripheral blood. These receptors originate from a human donor in a cohort sampled during active COVID-19.

The chain joins TRBV5-1 to TRBJ1-2, with TRBD1 identical over 7 bases. The CDR3 length is 16 residues. Germline assignment: CDR1 SGHRS and CDR2 YFSETQ. V was clipped by 0 bases and J by 2 bases; unmatched bases: 7. CDR3 in amino acids: CASSLGPGTVNYGYTF. The CDR3 coding sequence is TGCGCCAGCAGCTTGGGGCCGGGGACAGTGAACTATGGCTACACCTTC.

The V gene is TRBV28, the J gene TRBJ2-5; 11 bases match TRBD2. CDR1 and CDR2 from the germline V gene are MDHEN and SYDVKM. This CDR3 contains 16 residues. V trimming: 6 bases; J trimming: 5 bases; junction bases outside the gene matches: 11. The CDR3 spells CASSPFSGRAEETQYF. In DNA form, the CDR3 reads TGTGCCAGCAGCCCCTTTAGCGGGAGGGCCGAGGAGACCCAGTACTTC.

The chain links TRBV28 to TRBJ1-2; 10 bases match TRBD1. Losses at the gene ends were 7 bases for V and 2 bases for J; bases not matched to a gene: 4. Germline V gene data show CDR1 as MDHEN and CDR2 as SYDVKM. This CDR3 spans 14 amino acids. CDR3 sequence (DNA): TGTGCCAGCACTGGACAGGGGGGCAACTATGGCTACACCTTC. Amino acids: CASTGQGGNYGYTF.

This clone showed up just once. V gene TRBV4-3 combines with J gene TRBJ2-1; tentative D call: TRBD1 (6 bases). CDR3 length: 16 residues. Looked up from germline, CDR1 is LGHNA and CDR2 is YSLEER. The V gene lost 1 base and the J gene lost 6 bases, with 16 bases spanning the gap. The CDR3 is CASSQGEDRLTNEQFF. The CDR3 nucleotides are TGCGCCAGCAGCCAAGGAGAGGACAGACTTACCAATGAGCAGTTCTTC.

The V call is TRBV25-1, the J call TRBJ2-7; maybe TRBD1 (6 bases). Per germline, CDR1 MGHDK and CDR2 SYGVNS. V dropped 3 bases and J dropped 7 bases, with 16 bases sitting between them. This CDR3 has 14 amino acids. CDR3 residues: CASSDPGDTREQYF. The DNA of the CDR3 is TGTGCCAGCAGTGACCCCGGGGACACTAGAGAGCAGTACTTC.

There are many counts of this clone. The J gene is TRBJ1-1, the V gene TRBV7-2; 10 nucleotides line up with TRBD1. CDR3 length equals 16 residues. Germline V gene lookup returns CDR1 SGHTA and CDR2 FQGNSA. After removal of 6 bases from V and 2 bases from J, the junction contained 9 bases not matched to a gene. CDR3 sequence reads: CASSWDRGTPNTEAFF. The DNA of the CDR3 is TGTGCCAGCAGTTGGGACAGGGGAACCCCTAACACTGAAGCTTTCTTT.

The chain has TRBV25-1 and TRBJ1-4; possibly TRBD1 for D (5 bases). Germline values: CDR1 MGHDK, CDR2 SYGVNS. CDR3 size: 12 residues. V lost 6 bases to trimming and J lost 11 bases, with 13 bases between them. For the CDR3, the DNA is TGTGCCAGCAGCCCACCCGGGGGTAAACTGTTTTTT. Amino acid sequence: CASSPPGGKLFF. Combining the CDR3 with reference TRBV25-1 and TRBJ1-4 gives the whole variable domain EADIYQTPRYLVIGTGKKITLECSQTMGHDKMYWYQQDPGMELHLIHYSYGVNSTEKGDLSSESTVSRIRTEHFPLTLESARPSHTSQYLCASSPPGGKLFFGSGTQLSVL.

The genes are TRBV7-2 and TRBJ2-1; the match to TRBD2 covers 10 bases. Looked up from germline, CDR1 is SGHTA and CDR2 is FQGNSA. Trimming removed 5 bases from V and 9 bases from J; junction bases left unmatched: 7. This CDR3 contains 14 residues. CDR3 nucleotide sequence: TGTGCCAGCAGCCCAAGCGGGGGGGTGGGTGAGCAGTTCTTC. Its translation is CASSPSGGVGEQFF.

The chain joins TRBV29-1 to TRBJ2-1, with TRBD2 identical over 8 bases. With 7 bases clipped from V and 6 bases from J, the junction kept 8 bases outside the gene matches. From germline, CDR1 is SQVTM and CDR2 ANQGSEA. This CDR3 has 13 amino acids. The CDR3 is CSAVVAGSNEQFF. CDR3 nucleotide sequence: TGCAGCGCGGTTGTAGCGGGATCCAATGAGCAGTTCTTC.

The CDR3 DNA follows: TGTGCCAGCAGTGCCACAGGGGAACAAGAGACCCAGTACTTC. It is translated as CASSATGEQETQYF. The rearrangement joins TRBV28 to TRBJ2-5; the match to TRBD1 covers 7 bases. CDR1 is MDHEN, CDR2 SYDVKM, per germline. This CDR3 is 14 amino acids long. V trimming: 5 bases; J trimming: 2 bases; junction bases outside the gene matches: 5. Variable domain in full (rest from reference TRBV28 and TRBJ2-5): DVKVTQSSRYLVKRTGEKVFLECVQDMDHENMFWYRQDPGLGLRLIYFSYDVKMKEKGDIPEGYSVSREKKERFSLILESASTNQTSMYLCASSATGEQETQYFGPGTRLLVL.

The rearrangement joins TRBV7-9 to TRBJ2-1, with TRBD2 matching 14 bases. V lost 6 bases to trimming and J lost 7 bases; unmatched junction nucleotides: 8. The CDR3 consists of 16 residues. CDR1 is SEHNR, CDR2 FQNEAQ, per germline (reference sequence). CDR3 DNA: TGTGCCAGCAGTCCCGCGACTAGCGGGGGGGCAAATGAGCAGTTCTTC. This gives the protein CASSPATSGGANEQFF.

The rearrangement links TRBV7-8 to TRBJ2-7; 8 bases map to TRBD1. The junction had 4 bases not matched to a gene; V was cut back by 1 base and J by 2 bases. The CDR3 consists of 15 residues. Germline V lookup: CDR1 SGHVS, CDR2 FQNEAQ. This CDR3 is CASSLDRGKAYEQYF. For the CDR3, the DNA is TGTGCCAGCAGCTTAGACAGGGGGAAAGCCTACGAGCAGTACTTC.

The V and J genes are TRBV10-3 and TRBJ2-3, with TRBD2 matching over 12 bases. The CDR3 loop spans 16 amino acids. The V segment lost 3 bases and the J segment 6 bases; nucleotides outside the gene matches: 7. In germline, CDR1 is ENHRY, CDR2 SYGVKD. The CDR3 DNA sequence: TGTGCCATCAGTGAACCGACTAGCGGGAGTACGGATACGCAGTATTTT. Its protein product is CAISEPTSGSTDTQYF.

The chain is built from TRBV19 and TRBJ1-2, with D perhaps matching TRBD1 (6 bases). Trimming removed 2 bases from V and 3 bases from J, with 16 bases in between. CDR3 length: 16 amino acids. CDR1 LNHDA and CDR2 SQIVND come from the germline V gene (reference sequence). CDR3 nucleotide sequence: TGTGCCAGTAGTATAACCCCAGGGGACGTGTACTATGGCTACACCTTC. It specifies CASSITPGDVYYGYTF.

The chain employs TRBV7-2 and TRBJ1-4, with 9 bases identical to TRBD1. Per the germline V gene, CDR1 is SGHTA and CDR2 is FQGNSA. Germline trimming cut 1 base from V and 8 bases from J; bases unmatched to any gene: 5. This CDR3 is built from 15 residues. As DNA, the CDR3 is TGTGCCAGCAGCTTAGGAACAGGGGGCGGGGAAAAACTGTTTTTT. This encodes CASSLGTGGGEKLFF.

The rearrangement uses TRBV6-5 and TRBJ1-2, with TRBD1 identical over 7 bases. The germline V gene has CDR1 MNHEY and CDR2 SVGAGI. V lost 6 bases and J lost 4; bases outside the gene matches: 8. The CDR3 totals 14 residues. The CDR3: CASSATGASYGYTF. CDR3 bases: TGTGCCAGCAGCGCTACAGGGGCTAGCTATGGCTACACCTTC.

This clone was counted at least ten times. The chain has TRBV10-1 and TRBJ1-6; no clear D gene. V dropped 8 bases and J dropped 9 bases, with 14 bases sitting between them. The CDR3 extends over 13 amino acids. Germline lookup yields CDR1 WNHNN and CDR2 SYGVQD (reference sequence). Here the CDR3 reads CASAATLGSPLHF. CDR3 in DNA: TGCGCCAGCGCTGCTACCCTCGGTTCACCCCTCCACTTT.

The table lists this clone with a few counts. This sequence joins TRBV5-6 and TRBJ1-4, with D tentatively TRBD1 (6 bases). Germline lookup yields CDR1 SGHDT and CDR2 YYEEEE. V lost 5 bases and J 3 bases, leaving 14 bases between the germline ends. CDR3 length: 15 amino acids. CDR3 sequence (DNA): TGTGCCAGCAGTTGGGGGCGGGTTGCTAATGAAAAACTGTTTTTT. Encoded protein: CASSWGRVANEKLFF.

This chain joins TRBV15 and TRBJ2-7; 7 bases agree with TRBD2. The CDR3 spans 13 residues. Germline-derived CDR1 and CDR2 are LNHNV and YYDKDF (reference sequence). Trimming cost V 0 bases and J 9 bases; bases outside gene matches: 5. CDR3 nucleotides: TGTGCCACCAGCAGAGATCGCGGGAGTTGGCAGTACTTC. Amino acid sequence: CATSRDRGSWQYF.

The rearrangement uses TRBV29-1 and TRBJ1-1; TRBD1 matches 7 bases. The CDR3 contains 13 residues. V dropped 7 bases and J dropped 5; count of bases not matched to a gene: 10. Germline values: CDR1 SQVTM, CDR2 ANQGSEA. The chain's CDR3 is CSGLRQGLTEAFF. For the CDR3, the DNA is TGCAGCGGGCTCCGACAGGGTTTGACTGAAGCTTTCTTT.

V is TRBV9 and J is TRBJ1-2, with 7 bases aligning to TRBD1. The CDR3 is made up of 12 amino acids. In germline, CDR1 is SGDLS, CDR2 YYNGEE. V was pared by 3 bases and J by 7 bases, with 3 bases of the junction left unmatched. In DNA, the CDR3 is TGTGCCAGCAGCGGCACAGGGGCTGGCTACACCTTC. Its translation is CASSGTGAGYTF.

The chain recombines TRBV29-1 with TRBJ1-1, with D possibly TRBD1 on 5 matching bases. Per the germline V gene, CDR1 is SQVTM and CDR2 is ANQGSEA. V gave up 0 bases and J gave up 8 bases, with 13 bases separating them. The CDR3 runs to 13 residues. CDR3 residues: CSVEDLAGGEAFF. The CDR3 bases are TGCAGCGTTGAAGATCTGGCTGGGGGGGAAGCTTTCTTT.

This rearrangement joins TRBV6-2 or TRBV6-3 to TRBJ2-6; TRBD2 matches 7 bases. This CDR3 has 15 amino acids. Germline CDR1 reads MNHEY; CDR2 reads SVGEGT. Trimming cost V 2 bases and J 2 bases; bases outside gene matches: 0. CDR3 residues: CASSYGGAGANVLTF. The CDR3 DNA reads TGTGCCAGCAGTTACGGGGGGGCTGGGGCCAACGTCCTGACTTTC.

V is TRBV5-1 and J is TRBJ1-2, with a possible D match to TRBD1 (6 bases). Trimming stripped 1 base from V and 13 bases from J, with 11 bases between. The CDR3 runs to 11 residues. CDR1 and CDR2 from the germline V gene are SGHRS and YFSETQ. DNA of the CDR3: TGCGCCAGCAGCTTGCAGGGGCAGAGCACCTTC. It yields the protein CASSLQGQSTF. Looking up the rest from reference TRBV5-1 and TRBJ1-2 gives the full variable domain: KAGVTQTPRYLIKTRGQQVTLSCSPISGHRSVSWYQQTPGQGLQFLFEYFSETQRNKGNFPGRFSGRQFSNSRSEMNVSTLELGDSALYLCASSLQGQSTFGSGTRLTVV.

The genes are TRBV21-1 and TRBJ1-5; the table's D call of TRBD1 was not tested on the DNA. TRBV21-1 is a known pseudogene. The CDR3 is made up of 16 amino acids. CDR3 nucleotide sequence: TGTGCCAGCAGCCGAAGGTCGGACAGGGCCAATCAGCCCCAGCATTTT. This sequence encodes CASSRRSDRANQPQHF.

This clone showed up just once. This chain links TRBV7-8 with TRBJ2-7, with TRBD2 identical over 12 bases. The J segment lost 0 bases and the V segment lost 5 bases, leaving 11 bases of the junction unmatched. CDR3 length: 18 residues. Germline assignment: CDR1 SGHVS and CDR2 FQNEAQ. This CDR3 reads CASSLKLAGGPSSYEQYF. The CDR3 DNA follows: TGTGCCAGCAGCCTCAAACTAGCGGGAGGCCCCAGCTCCTACGAGCAGTACTTC.

The V and J genes are TRBV18 and TRBJ1-3; TRBD1 agrees at 8 bases. Germline assignment: CDR1 KGHSH and CDR2 LQKENI. Trimming at V came to 4 bases and at J to 4 bases, leaving 9 bases not matched to a gene. The length of the CDR3 is 16 residues. This CDR3 is CASSQTTGGGGNTIYF. CDR3 nucleotide sequence: TGTGCCAGCTCACAAACTACAGGGGGTGGAGGAAACACCATATATTTT.